A selection of T cell receptor beta chains follows, all from one sample in a study of blood T cell repertoires in COVID-19. TCRdb keeps only in-frame clones here, not all; method: immunoSEQ multiplex PCR. The table records tens of thousands of clones, 75% to 90% of them present only once. The source material was peripheral blood. These receptors came from a human donor in a cohort sampled during active COVID-19. CDR3s include the opening cysteine and the closing phenylalanine or tryptophan. The D gene is left open where the match is weak. Some rows have no size entry. The others give once, few or many, or a class for an expanded clone.

size	V	J	D	CDR3	DNA
.	TRBV5-4	TRBJ2-7	TRBD2	CASSWGGTSYEQYF	TGTGCCAGCAGCTGGGGGGGAACCTCCTACGAGCAGTACTTC
.	TRBV10-3	TRBJ2-3	TRBD2	CATRGGATDTQYF	TGTGCCACCCGGGGGGGAGCGACAGATACGCAGTATTTT
.	TRBV11-2	TRBJ2-7	TRBD2	CASSSPRIAGGWQYF	TGTGCCAGCAGCTCCCCCCGGATAGCGGGAGGATGGCAGTACTTC
.	TRBV30	TRBJ1-5	.	CAWKSSHNQPQHF	TGTGCCTGGAAAAGCTCGCACAATCAGCCCCAGCATTTT
.	TRBV5-1	TRBJ1-1	.	CASSIPSGENTEAFF	TGCGCCAGCAGCATCCCGAGCGGGGAGAACACTGAAGCTTTCTTT
.	TRBV18	TRBJ1-4	.	CASSQRFDEKLFF	TGTGCCAGCTCCCAACGGTTTGATGAAAAACTGTTTTTT
.	TRBV6-4	TRBJ2-1	.	CASSDGASNEQFF	TGTGCCAGCAGTGACGGGGCCAGCAATGAGCAGTTCTTC
.	TRBV7-9	TRBJ2-5	.	CASSTLTGGETQYF	TGTGCCAGCAGCACGCTGACAGGCGGAGAGACCCAGTACTTC
.	TRBV7-8	TRBJ2-1	.	CASSSRVPTFNEQFF	TGTGCCAGCAGCTCCCGGGTCCCGACCTTCAATGAGCAGTTCTTC
once	TRBV27	TRBJ1-6	.	CASSLARPGSPLHF	TGTGCCAGCAGTTTGGCGCGGCCTGGTTCACCCCTCCACTTT
.	TRBV5-1	TRBJ2-1	.	CASSLRTGRGEQFF	TGCGCCAGCAGCTTACGGACAGGCCGGGGGGAGCAGTTCTTC
.	TRBV9	TRBJ1-6	TRBD1	CASSVGGTGSAPLHF	TGTGCCAGCAGCGTAGGCGGGACAGGGTCAGCACCCCTCCACTTT
.	TRBV7-6	TRBJ2-1	TRBD2	CASSWRLAGGDSYNEQFF	TGTGCCAGCAGCTGGCGACTAGCGGGAGGGGACTCCTACAATGAGCAGTTCTTC
.	TRBV18	TRBJ2-1	.	CASSPETNGDEQFF	TGTGCCAGCTCACCAGAGACGAACGGGGATGAGCAGTTCTTC
.	TRBV2	TRBJ2-7	.	CASTPEGASGEQYF	TGTGCCAGCACTCCGGAAGGCGCCTCAGGCGAGCAGTACTTC
.	TRBV11-2	TRBJ2-7	.	CASSFEIAYEQYF	TGTGCCAGCAGCTTCGAGATAGCCTACGAGCAGTACTTC
.	TRBV6-5	TRBJ1-6	.	CASRGANSPLHF	TGTGCCAGCAGGGGGGCGAATTCACCCCTCCACTTT
.	TRBV5-1	TRBJ2-5	TRBD1	CASSPGDRVQETQYF	TGCGCCAGCAGCCCCGGGGACAGGGTACAAGAGACCCAGTACTTC
few	TRBV15	TRBJ1-1	.	CATSLARLDTEAFF	TGTGCCACCAGCCTCGCCAGGCTGGACACTGAAGCTTTCTTT
.	TRBV27	TRBJ2-7	.	CASSLSPASETYEQYF	TGTGCCAGCAGTTTATCCCCGGCTAGCGAAACCTACGAGCAGTACTTC
.	TRBV7-2	TRBJ2-7	TRBD2	CASSLGLAGATYEQYF	TGTGCCAGCAGCCTTGGACTAGCGGGCGCCACCTACGAGCAGTACTTC
few	TRBV19	TRBJ2-7	TRBD2	CASSSGLAGEGEQYF	TGTGCCAGTAGTTCCGGACTAGCGGGAGAGGGCGAGCAGTACTTC
.	TRBV6-5	TRBJ2-2	TRBD2	CASRRTSENTGELFF	TGTGCCAGCAGGCGGACTAGCGAGAACACCGGGGAGCTGTTTTTT
.	TRBV18	TRBJ1-2	.	CASSPGDYGYTF	TGTGCCAGCTCCCCGGGGGACTATGGCTACACCTTC
.	TRBV18	TRBJ2-2	TRBD2	CASSPPKAAGGNTGELFF	TGTGCCAGCTCACCACCGAAAGCCGCGGGGGGTAACACCGGGGAGCTGTTTTTT
.	TRBV6-5	TRBJ1-1	.	CASSYSPDSLNTEAFF	TGTGCCAGCAGTTACTCGCCGGACAGCCTTAACACTGAAGCTTTCTTT
once	TRBV7-9	TRBJ2-5	TRBD2	CASSPTLGLAGTETQYF	TGTGCCAGCAGCCCCACATTGGGGCTAGCGGGAACAGAGACCCAGTACTTC
.	TRBV3-1/TRBV3-2	TRBJ1-5	.	CASSHGRSQPQHF	TGTGCCAGCAGCCATGGAAGGAGCCAGCCCCAGCATTTT
.	TRBV3-1/TRBV3-2	TRBJ2-5	TRBD1	CASSQGPGTGVRETQYF	TGTGCCAGCAGCCAAGGCCCCGGGACAGGTGTCCGGGAGACCCAGTACTTC
.	TRBV11-1	TRBJ2-3	TRBD1	CASSPTGDTTDTQYF	TGTGCCAGCAGCCCGACAGGGGATACCACAGATACGCAGTATTTT
.	TRBV5-1	TRBJ1-5	.	CASSLGSGYQPQHF	TGCGCCAGCAGCTTGGGGTCGGGGTATCAGCCCCAGCATTTT
once	TRBV6-6	TRBJ2-7	TRBD1	CASSLQPPQGDTYEQYF	TGTGCCAGCAGTCTTCAACCCCCACAGGGGGACACTTACGAGCAGTACTTC
few	TRBV5-5	TRBJ2-2	.	CASSLWGYTGELFF	TGTGCCAGCAGCTTGTGGGGCTACACCGGGGAGCTGTTTTTT
once	TRBV6-2/TRBV6-3	TRBJ2-5	.	CASSYLRSQETQYF	TGTGCCAGCAGTTACCTGAGGAGCCAAGAGACCCAGTACTTC
.	TRBV3-1/TRBV3-2	TRBJ1-2	.	CASSQDAGLMGYTF	TGTGCCAGCAGCCAAGACGCAGGATTGATGGGCTACACCTTC
.	TRBV30	TRBJ2-2	TRBD2	CAWSREGLATGELFF	TGTGCCTGGAGTAGGGAGGGATTGGCCACCGGGGAGCTGTTTTTT
.	TRBV24-1	TRBJ2-5	TRBD1	CATSDFPGTDKETQYF	TGTGCCACCAGTGATTTCCCCGGGACAGATAAAGAGACCCAGTACTTC
.	TRBV12-5	TRBJ2-7	.	CASGLIGTGQQYF	TGTGCTAGTGGTTTGATCGGGACTGGGCAGCAGTACTTC
.	TRBV7-9	TRBJ1-5	TRBD1	CASSQDRNQPQHF	TGTGCCAGCAGCCAGGACAGGAATCAGCCCCAGCATTTT
.	TRBV7-7	TRBJ2-5	TRBD2	CASSPGGLVQETQYF	TGTGCCAGCTCCCCGGGAGGTTTGGTCCAAGAGACCCAGTACTTC
.	TRBV30	TRBJ1-6	TRBD1	CAWSVQGENSPLHF	TGTGCCTGGAGTGTACAGGGGGAGAATTCACCCCTCCACTTT
.	TRBV27	TRBJ2-6	.	CASSLFGGANVLTF	TGTGCCAGCAGTTTATTCGGTGGGGCCAACGTCCTGACTTTC
.	TRBV5-1	TRBJ2-7	TRBD2	CASSSSGRSEQYF	TGCGCCAGCAGCTCCTCCGGGAGGAGTGAGCAGTACTTC
.	TRBV7-8	TRBJ2-7	TRBD1	CASSLAGGQVSYEQYF	TGTGCCAGCAGCTTAGCTGGGGGACAGGTCTCCTACGAGCAGTACTTC
.	TRBV4-1	TRBJ2-7	.	CASSQALPPTPSYEQYF	TGCGCCAGCAGCCAAGCGTTGCCGCCCACACCTAGCTACGAGCAGTACTTC
.	TRBV4-2	TRBJ1-1	.	CASSQDLTGTMNTEAFF	TGTGCCAGCAGCCAAGATCTCACAGGGACAATGAACACTGAAGCTTTCTTT
few	TRBV2	TRBJ1-1	TRBD1	CASSPRGRSEAFF	TGTGCCAGCAGCCCCAGGGGGCGTTCGGAAGCTTTCTTT
.	TRBV15	TRBJ1-5	TRBD1	CATSREFGTGGGNQPQHF	TGTGCCACCAGCAGAGAGTTCGGTACAGGGGGTGGCAATCAGCCCCAGCATTTT
.	TRBV5-6	TRBJ2-5	.	CASSLYAGKGETQYF	TGTGCCAGCAGCTTGTACGCAGGGAAGGGAGAGACCCAGTACTTC
.	TRBV27	TRBJ1-5	.	CASSFGGGQPQHF	TGTGCCAGCAGTTTCGGGGGAGGTCAGCCCCAGCATTTT
.	TRBV29-1	TRBJ2-5	.	CSAERVGETQYF	TGCAGCGCCGAGCGGGTAGGGGAGACCCAGTACTTC
.	TRBV6-5	TRBJ1-5	.	CASPRGLHQPQHF	TGTGCCAGCCCTAGGGGATTACATCAGCCCCAGCATTTT
.	TRBV5-1	TRBJ2-5	.	CASSLAGNQETQYF	TGCGCCAGCAGCTTAGCCGGTAACCAAGAGACCCAGTACTTC
.	TRBV30	TRBJ2-3	.	CAWTGRGEENTDTQYF	TGTGCCTGGACTGGCAGGGGGGAGGAGAACACAGATACGCAGTATTTT